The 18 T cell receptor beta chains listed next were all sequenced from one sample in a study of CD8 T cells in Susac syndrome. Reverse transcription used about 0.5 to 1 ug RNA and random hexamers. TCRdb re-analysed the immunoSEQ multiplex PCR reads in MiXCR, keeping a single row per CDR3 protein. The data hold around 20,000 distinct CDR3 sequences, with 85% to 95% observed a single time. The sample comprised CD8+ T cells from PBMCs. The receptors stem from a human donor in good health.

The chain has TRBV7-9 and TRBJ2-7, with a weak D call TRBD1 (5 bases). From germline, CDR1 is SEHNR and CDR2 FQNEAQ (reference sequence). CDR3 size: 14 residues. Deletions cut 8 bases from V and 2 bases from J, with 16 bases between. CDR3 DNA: TGTGCCAGCGGCCCAGGGCGGTTTACCTACGAGCAGTACTTC. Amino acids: CASGPGRFTYEQYF. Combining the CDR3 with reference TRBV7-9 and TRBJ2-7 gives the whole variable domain DTGVSQNPRHKITKRGQNVTFRCDPISEHNRLYWYRQTLGQGPEFLTYFQNEAQLEKSRLLSDRFSAERPKGSFSTLEIQRTEQGDSAMYLCASGPGRFTYEQYFGPGTRLTVT.

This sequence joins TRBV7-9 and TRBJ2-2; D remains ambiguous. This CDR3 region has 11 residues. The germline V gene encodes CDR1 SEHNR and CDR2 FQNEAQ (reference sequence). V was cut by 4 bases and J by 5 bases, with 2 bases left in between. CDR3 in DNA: TGTGCCAGCAGCTCGACCGGGGAGCTGTTTTTT. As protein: CASSSTGELFF.

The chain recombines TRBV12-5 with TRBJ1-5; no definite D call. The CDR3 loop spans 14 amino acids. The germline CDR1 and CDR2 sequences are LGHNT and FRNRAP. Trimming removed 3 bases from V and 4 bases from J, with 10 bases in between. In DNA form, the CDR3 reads TGTGCTAGTGGTTTTGGAGATTCGAATCAGCCCCAGCATTTT. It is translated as CASGFGDSNQPQHF. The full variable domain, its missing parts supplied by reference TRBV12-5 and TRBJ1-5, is DARVTQTPRHKVTEMGQEVTMRCQPILGHNTVFWYRQTMMQGLELLAYFRNRAPLDDSGMPKDRFSAEMPDATLATLKIQPSEPRDSAVYFCASGFGDSNQPQHFGDGTRLSIL.

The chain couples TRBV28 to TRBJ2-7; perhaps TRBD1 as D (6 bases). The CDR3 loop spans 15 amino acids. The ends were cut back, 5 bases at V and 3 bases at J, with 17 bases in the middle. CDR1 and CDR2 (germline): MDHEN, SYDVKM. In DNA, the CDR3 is TGTGCCAGCAGTCTACCCCGGGACACGGACTACGAGCAGTACTTC. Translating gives CASSLPRDTDYEQYF.

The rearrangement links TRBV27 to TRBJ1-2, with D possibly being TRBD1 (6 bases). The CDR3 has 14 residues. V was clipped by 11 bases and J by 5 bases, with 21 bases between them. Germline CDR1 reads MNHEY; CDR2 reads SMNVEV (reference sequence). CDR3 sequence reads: CAVRPTGLMYGYTF. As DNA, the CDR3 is TGTGCCGTCCGTCCGACAGGACTCATGTATGGCTACACCTTC.

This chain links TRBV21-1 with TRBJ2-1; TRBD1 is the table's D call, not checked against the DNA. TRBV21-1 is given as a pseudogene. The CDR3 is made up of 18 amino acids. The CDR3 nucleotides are TGTGCCAGCAGCATCGCCCGTCGAGAGAGGAAAAGGGGCGATGAGCAGTTCTTC. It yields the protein CASSIARRERKRGDEQFF.

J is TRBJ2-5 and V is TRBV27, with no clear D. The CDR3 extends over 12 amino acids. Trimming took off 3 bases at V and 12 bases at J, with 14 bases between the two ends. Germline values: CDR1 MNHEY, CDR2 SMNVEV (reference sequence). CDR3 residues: CASSLGLGPEYF. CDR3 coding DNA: TGTGCCAGCAGTTTGGGCCTGGGTCCGGAGTACTTC.

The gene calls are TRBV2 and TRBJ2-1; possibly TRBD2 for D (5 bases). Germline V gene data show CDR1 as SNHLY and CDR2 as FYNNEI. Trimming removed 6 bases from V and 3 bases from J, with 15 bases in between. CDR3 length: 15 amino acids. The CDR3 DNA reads TGTGCCAGCAGGTCGGACTCGGCCTTCTACAATGAGCAGTTCTTC. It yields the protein CASRSDSAFYNEQFF.

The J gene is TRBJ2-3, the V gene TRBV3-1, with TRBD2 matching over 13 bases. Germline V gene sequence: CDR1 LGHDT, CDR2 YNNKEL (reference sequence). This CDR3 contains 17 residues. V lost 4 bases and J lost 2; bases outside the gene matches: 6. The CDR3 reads CASSPGLAGWATDTQYF. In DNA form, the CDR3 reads TGTGCCAGCAGCCCGGGACTAGCGGGATGGGCCACAGATACGCAGTATTTT.

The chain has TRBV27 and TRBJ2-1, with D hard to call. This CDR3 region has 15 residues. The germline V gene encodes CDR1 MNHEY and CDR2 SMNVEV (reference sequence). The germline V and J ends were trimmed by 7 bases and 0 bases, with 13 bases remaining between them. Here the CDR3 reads CASTPELTSYNEQFF. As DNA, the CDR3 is TGTGCCAGCACCCCGGAGCTAACCTCCTACAATGAGCAGTTCTTC.

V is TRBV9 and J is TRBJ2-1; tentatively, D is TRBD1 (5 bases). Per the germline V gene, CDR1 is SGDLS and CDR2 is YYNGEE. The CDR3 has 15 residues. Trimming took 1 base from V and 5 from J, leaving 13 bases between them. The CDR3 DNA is TGTGCCAGCAGCGTATCACAGGAAGAGGACAATGAGCAGTTCTTC. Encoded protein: CASSVSQEEDNEQFF.

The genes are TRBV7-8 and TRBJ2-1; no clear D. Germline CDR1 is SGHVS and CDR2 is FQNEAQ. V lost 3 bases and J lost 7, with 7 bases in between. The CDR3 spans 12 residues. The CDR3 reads CASSFAANEQFF. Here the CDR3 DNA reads TGTGCCAGCAGCTTTGCAGCGAATGAGCAGTTCTTC.

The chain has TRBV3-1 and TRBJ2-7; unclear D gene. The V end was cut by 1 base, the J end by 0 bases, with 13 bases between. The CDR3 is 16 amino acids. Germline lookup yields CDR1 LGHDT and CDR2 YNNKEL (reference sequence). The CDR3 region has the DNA TGTGCCAGCAGCCAAGGAACCGGCTCAAGCTCCTACGAGCAGTACTTC. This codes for CASSQGTGSSSYEQYF.

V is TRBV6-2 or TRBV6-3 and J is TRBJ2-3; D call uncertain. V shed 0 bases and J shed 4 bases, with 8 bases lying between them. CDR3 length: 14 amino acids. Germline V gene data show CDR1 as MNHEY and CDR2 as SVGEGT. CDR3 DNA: TGTGCCAGCAGTTACTCATATCTGGCAGATACGCAGTATTTT. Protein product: CASSYSYLADTQYF.

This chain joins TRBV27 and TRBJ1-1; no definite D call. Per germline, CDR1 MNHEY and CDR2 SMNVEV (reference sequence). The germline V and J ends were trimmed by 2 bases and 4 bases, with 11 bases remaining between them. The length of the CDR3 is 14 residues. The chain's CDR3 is CASSLAVRGTEAFF. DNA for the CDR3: TGTGCCAGCAGTTTAGCGGTTCGGGGCACTGAAGCTTTCTTT.

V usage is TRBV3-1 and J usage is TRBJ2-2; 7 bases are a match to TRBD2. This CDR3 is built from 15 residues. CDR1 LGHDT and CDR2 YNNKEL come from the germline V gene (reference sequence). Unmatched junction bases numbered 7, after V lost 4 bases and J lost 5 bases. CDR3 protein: CASSPSGIKTGELFF. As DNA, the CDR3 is TGTGCCAGCAGCCCGAGCGGGATCAAGACCGGGGAGCTGTTTTTT.

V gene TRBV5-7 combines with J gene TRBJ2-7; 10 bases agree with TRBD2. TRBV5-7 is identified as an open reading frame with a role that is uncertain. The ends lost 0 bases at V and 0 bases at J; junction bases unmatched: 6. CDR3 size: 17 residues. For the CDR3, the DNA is TGTGCCAGCAGCTTGGGCTCTAGCGGGGGAAGCTCCTACGAGCAGTACGTC. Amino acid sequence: CASSLGSSGGSSYEQYV.

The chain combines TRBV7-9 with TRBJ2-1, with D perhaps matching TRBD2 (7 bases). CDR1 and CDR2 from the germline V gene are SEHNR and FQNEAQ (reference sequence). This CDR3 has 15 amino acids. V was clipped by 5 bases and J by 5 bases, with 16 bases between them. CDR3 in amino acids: CASSPTGGGHNEQFF. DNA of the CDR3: TGTGCCAGCAGCCCGACGGGGGGCGGGCACAATGAGCAGTTCTTC.